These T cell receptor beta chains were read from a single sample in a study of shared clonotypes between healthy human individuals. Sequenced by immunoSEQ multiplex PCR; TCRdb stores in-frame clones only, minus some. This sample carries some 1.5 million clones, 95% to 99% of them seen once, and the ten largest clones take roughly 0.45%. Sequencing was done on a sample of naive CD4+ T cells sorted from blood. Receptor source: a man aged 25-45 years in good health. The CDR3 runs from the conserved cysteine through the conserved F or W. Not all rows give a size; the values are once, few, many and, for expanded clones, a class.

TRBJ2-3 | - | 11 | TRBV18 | CASSLTDTQYF
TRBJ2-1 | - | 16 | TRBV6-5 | CASSYFSGLGGNEQFF
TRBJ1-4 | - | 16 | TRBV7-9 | CASSLGGQGAKEKLFF
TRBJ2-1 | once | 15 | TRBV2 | CASSEDSPSYNEQFF
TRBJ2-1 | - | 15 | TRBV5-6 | CASSLGQGAWNEQFF
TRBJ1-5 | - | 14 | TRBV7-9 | CASSLKGSNQPQHF
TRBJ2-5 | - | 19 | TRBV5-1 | CASSLFALAGGMSQETQYF
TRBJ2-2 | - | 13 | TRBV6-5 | CASSYWETGELFF
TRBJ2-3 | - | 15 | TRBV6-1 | CASSEGLAPQGTQYF
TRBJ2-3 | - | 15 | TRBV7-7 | CASSPGGGDTDTQYF
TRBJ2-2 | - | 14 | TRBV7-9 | CASSRGTNPGELFF
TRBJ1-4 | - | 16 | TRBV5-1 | CASSLQDSATNEKLFF
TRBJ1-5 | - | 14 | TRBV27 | CASGTGGSNQPQHF
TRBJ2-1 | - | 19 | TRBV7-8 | CASSPSRAPTSGSMVEQFF
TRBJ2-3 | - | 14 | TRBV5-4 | CASSRDRATDTQYF
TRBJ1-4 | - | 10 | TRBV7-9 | CAKSGEKLFF
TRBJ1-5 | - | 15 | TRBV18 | CTSSPLGVDNQPQHF
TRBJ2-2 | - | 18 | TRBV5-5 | CASSMGTGSPSNTGELFF
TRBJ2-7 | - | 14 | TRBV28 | CASSLGTASYEQYF